The 2 T cell receptor beta chains given below trace back to one sample, sequenced in a study of CD4 T cells in relation to SARS-CoV-2 and coronaviruses. No antigen is known for these receptors. TCRdb's copy holds only in-frame clones and misses some; the assay was immunoSEQ multiplex PCR. The table lists 43,000 or so clones, over 70% of them singletons. Source material: naive CD4+ T cells from PBMCs, cultured in vitro. As for subset: naive CD4+ T cells isolated by negative enrichment. The receptors originated from an adult with COVID-19.

The chain employs TRBV29-1 and TRBJ2-7; D call uncertain. The V gene's germline CDR1 is SQVTM and CDR2 ANQGSEA. The CDR3 is made up of 18 amino acids. The V end was cut by 4 bases, the J end by 4 bases, with 29 bases between. CDR3 bases: TGCAGCGTTGGACGTTACCCGCCGGGTCGCCGTGCGACTTACGAGCAGTACTTC. It specifies CSVGRYPPGRRATYEQYF.

The chain carries TRBV19 and TRBJ2-1; D is perhaps TRBD2 (5 bases). The germline V and J ends were trimmed by 4 bases and 10 bases, with 14 bases remaining between them. The CDR3 spans 13 residues. Germline CDR1 and CDR2: LNHDA and SQIVND (reference sequence). CDR3 DNA sequence: TGTGCCAGTAGTAGCATTGATTGGAGGGAGCAGTTCTTC. It yields the protein CASSSIDWREQFF.